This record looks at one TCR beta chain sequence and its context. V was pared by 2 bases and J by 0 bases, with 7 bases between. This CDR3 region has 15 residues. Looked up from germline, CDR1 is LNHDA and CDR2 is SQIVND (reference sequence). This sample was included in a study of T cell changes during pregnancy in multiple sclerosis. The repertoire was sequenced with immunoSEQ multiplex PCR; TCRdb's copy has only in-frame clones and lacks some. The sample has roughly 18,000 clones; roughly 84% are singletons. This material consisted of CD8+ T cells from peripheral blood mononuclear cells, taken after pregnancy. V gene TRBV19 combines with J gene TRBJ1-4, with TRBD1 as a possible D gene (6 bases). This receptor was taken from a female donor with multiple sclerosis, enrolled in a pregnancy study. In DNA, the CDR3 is TGTGCCAGTAGTATACGGACAGCAACTAATGAAAAACTGTTTTTT. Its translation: CASSIRTATNEKLFF.